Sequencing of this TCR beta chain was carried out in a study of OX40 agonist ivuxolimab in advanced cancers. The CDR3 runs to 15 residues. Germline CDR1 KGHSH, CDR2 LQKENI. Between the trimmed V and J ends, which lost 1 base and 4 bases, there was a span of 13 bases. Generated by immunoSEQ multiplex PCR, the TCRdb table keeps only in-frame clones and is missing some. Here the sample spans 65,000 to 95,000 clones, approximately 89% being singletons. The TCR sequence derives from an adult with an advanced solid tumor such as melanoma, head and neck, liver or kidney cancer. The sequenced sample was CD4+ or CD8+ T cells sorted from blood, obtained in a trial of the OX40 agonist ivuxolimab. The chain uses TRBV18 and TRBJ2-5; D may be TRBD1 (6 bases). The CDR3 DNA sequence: TGTGCCAGCTCACCACAGTCAGGGGTCTTAGAGACCCAGTACTTC. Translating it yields CASSPQSGVLETQYF.